The 20 T cell receptor beta chains below all came from one sample that was sequenced in a study of cytomegalovirus exposure and HLA in healthy donors. Sequenced by immunoSEQ multiplex PCR; TCRdb stores in-frame clones only, minus some. The table shows some 240,000 clones, with roughly 80% occurring only once. Sample: PBMCs. These receptors were collected from a woman aged 18-30 years in good health and CMV-seronegative.

The sample holds a few counts of this clone. The CDR3 is CASKPQTGKRTTNEKLFF. In nucleotides, the CDR3 is TGTGCCAGCAAACCGCAAACAGGGAAGCGTACGACTAATGAAAAACTGTTTTTT. The V gene is TRBV28, the J gene TRBJ1-4; D perhaps matches TRBD1 (6 bases). The CDR3 sequence is 18 residues long. V was pared by 7 bases and J by 2 bases, with 23 bases between. Germline assignment: CDR1 MDHEN and CDR2 SYDVKM.

The rearrangement joins TRBV4-2 to TRBJ1-2; the D gene is possibly TRBD1 (6 bases). This CDR3 spans 15 amino acids. Germline V lookup: CDR1 LGHNA, CDR2 YNFKEQ. Trimming took 0 bases from V and 5 from J, leaving 13 bases between them. In DNA form, the CDR3 reads TGTGCCAGCAGCCAAGATGAGACAGGAGGGTATGGCTACACCTTC. It translates to CASSQDETGGYGYTF.

The gene calls are TRBV11-2 and TRBJ2-7; 8 bases are a match to TRBD2. The CDR3 runs to 14 residues. Looked up from germline, CDR1 is SGHAT and CDR2 is FQNNGV. Losses at the gene ends were 3 bases for V and 3 bases for J; bases not matched to a gene: 4. For the CDR3, the DNA is TGTGCCAGCAGCTTCCGGGAGGGAAGCTACGAGCAGTACTTC. Protein: CASSFREGSYEQYF. Together with reference TRBV11-2 and TRBJ2-7, the CDR3 gives the full variable domain: EAGVAQSPRYKIIEKRQSVAFWCNPISGHATLYWYQQILGQGPKLLIQFQNNGVVDDSQLPKDRFSAERLKGVDSTLKIQPAKLEDSAVYLCASSFREGSYEQYFGPGTRLTVT.

The V and J genes are TRBV7-8 and TRBJ2-5; unclear D gene. The CDR3 is 11 residues long. Trimming shortened V by 3 bases and J by 3 bases, and 2 bases separated the two germline ends. Germline values: CDR1 SGHVS, CDR2 FQNEAQ. CDR3 protein: CASSLKETQYF. As DNA, the CDR3 is TGTGCCAGCAGCTTGAAAGAGACCCAGTACTTC. Drawing the rest from reference TRBV7-8 and TRBJ2-5, the complete variable domain is GAGVSQSPRYKVAKRGQDVALRCDPISGHVSLFWYQQALGQGPEFLTYFQNEAQLDKSGLPSDRFFAERPEGSVSTLKIQRTQQEDSAVYLCASSLKETQYFGPGTRLLVL.

The chain is built from TRBV15 and TRBJ2-5; 10 bases map to TRBD1. CDR3 size: 15 residues. Germline trimming cut 3 bases from V and 4 bases from J; bases unmatched to any gene: 5. CDR1 and CDR2 from the germline V gene are LNHNV and YYDKDF (reference sequence). This CDR3 is CATSRQDRGRETQYF. For the CDR3, the DNA is TGTGCCACCAGCAGGCAGGACAGGGGGAGAGAGACCCAGTACTTC.

The J gene is TRBJ2-5, the V gene TRBV15; TRBD1 or TRBD2 may be the D gene (6 bases each). Trimming took off 11 bases at V and 1 base at J, with 17 bases between the two ends. The CDR3 covers 14 residues. Germline V gene data show CDR1 as LNHNV and CDR2 as YYDKDF (reference sequence). The CDR3, as DNA: TGTGCCGTCCTAGCCGGGGGCGGCCAAGAGACCCAGTACTTC. Amino acid sequence: CAVLAGGGQETQYF.

CDR3 sequence reads: CASSELGDRGPYNEQFF. In DNA form, the CDR3 reads TGTGCCAGCAGTGAACTAGGGGACAGGGGGCCCTACAATGAGCAGTTCTTC. The rearrangement joins TRBV6-1 to TRBJ2-1, with 12 bases matching TRBD1. J lost 2 bases, V lost 2 bases, and 4 bases had no gene match. The CDR3 loop spans 17 amino acids. Germline V gene data show CDR1 as MNHNS and CDR2 as SASEGT.

About this clone: This sequence may be a read error, since a much larger clone differs from it by one base. The J gene is TRBJ2-7, the V gene TRBV7-2; 10 bases match TRBD1. Germline lookup yields CDR1 SGHTA and CDR2 FQGNSA. This CDR3 spans 14 amino acids. J gave up 3 bases and V 5 bases, and 4 bases lay outside the gene matches. The CDR3 nucleotides are TGTGCCAGCAGCCGCCGGGACAGGGGCTACGAGCAGTACTTC. The encoded protein is CASSRRDRGYEQYF.

V and J are TRBV29-1 and TRBJ1-1; weak D call: TRBD1 (5 bases). V was pared by 6 bases and J by 0 bases, with 14 bases between. This CDR3 has 14 residues. The germline CDR1 and CDR2 sequences are SQVTM and ANQGSEA. In nucleotides, the CDR3 is TGCAGCGTGCCGTCCGGGGGGATGAACACTGAAGCTTTCTTT. Protein sequence: CSVPSGGMNTEAFF.

The V call is TRBV7-9, the J call TRBJ1-4, with 7 bases fitting TRBD1. J gave up 0 bases and V 2 bases, and 9 bases lay outside the gene matches. The germline V gene encodes CDR1 SEHNR and CDR2 FQNEAQ (reference sequence). The CDR3 sequence is 18 residues long. The CDR3 sequence: CASSLLQGWRATNEKLFF. The CDR3 DNA reads TGTGCCAGCAGCTTACTACAGGGGTGGAGGGCAACTAATGAAAAACTGTTTTTT.

The chain employs TRBV19 and TRBJ1-1; TRBD1 agrees at 8 bases. From germline, CDR1 is LNHDA and CDR2 SQIVND (reference sequence). The CDR3 contains 14 residues. Trimming cost V 5 bases and J 8 bases; bases outside gene matches: 10. The CDR3 region is CASSFRGRGFEAFF. In DNA form, the CDR3 reads TGTGCCAGTAGTTTCAGGGGGCGAGGTTTCGAAGCTTTCTTT.

Only one count was recorded for this clone. This chain's CDR3 is CASSLRSSYNEQFF. For the CDR3, the DNA is TGTGCCAGCAGCTTGAGGAGCTCCTACAATGAGCAGTTCTTC. The chain joins TRBV5-4 to TRBJ2-1, with D unresolved. The CDR3 extends over 14 amino acids. Trimming removed 1 base from V and 0 bases from J, with 5 bases in between. Germline V gene sequence: CDR1 SGHNT, CDR2 YYREEE (reference sequence).

This clone was observed once. This chain connects TRBV5-1 to TRBJ2-1, with 7 bases lining up with TRBD1. This CDR3 has 17 residues. The ends lost 0 bases at V and 1 base at J; junction bases unmatched: 7. Germline CDR1 and CDR2: SGHRS and YFSETQ. DNA for the CDR3: TGCGCCAGCAGCTTGGGGGGACAGATTAGATCCTACAATGAGCAGTTCTTC. Encoded protein: CASSLGGQIRSYNEQFF. The entire variable domain, with the rest obtained from reference TRBV5-1 and TRBJ2-1, is as follows: KAGVTQTPRYLIKTRGQQVTLSCSPISGHRSVSWYQQTPGQGLQFLFEYFSETQRNKGNFPGRFSGRQFSNSRSEMNVSTLELGDSALYLCASSLGGQIRSYNEQFFGPGTRLTVL.

The chain links TRBV29-1 to TRBJ2-1; 11 nucleotides agree with TRBD2. CDR3 length equals 15 residues. J lost 8 bases, V lost 3 bases, and 9 bases had no gene match. From germline, CDR1 is SQVTM and CDR2 ANQGSEA. CDR3 protein: CSVEGLAESRDEQFF. CDR3 nucleotides: TGCAGCGTTGAGGGACTAGCGGAATCCCGGGATGAGCAGTTCTTC.

The chain combines TRBV28 with TRBJ1-5; the D is unclear. There are 12 residues in the CDR3. CDR1 is MDHEN and CDR2 is SYDVKM in the germline V gene. V was shortened by 5 bases and J by 9 bases, with 11 bases between the two germline ends. Written as DNA, the CDR3 is TGTGCCAGCAGTCCCCCGGTGATGCCCCAGCATTTT. It yields the protein CASSPPVMPQHF.

This clone has only a few counts. The chain combines TRBV6-6 with TRBJ1-5; D may be TRBD1 (6 bases). V lost 6 bases to trimming and J lost 0 bases, with 15 bases between them. The CDR3 has 16 amino acids. CDR1 is MNHNY and CDR2 is SVGAGI in the germline V gene (reference sequence). The CDR3 bases are TGTGCCAGCAGCTGGACAGCCCCTTATAGCAATCAGCCCCAGCATTTT. This sequence encodes CASSWTAPYSNQPQHF.

The gene calls are TRBV28 and TRBJ2-7; D gene uncertain. Per the germline V gene, CDR1 is MDHEN and CDR2 is SYDVKM. The germline V and J ends were trimmed by 3 bases and 1 base, with 10 bases remaining between them. The CDR3 runs to 14 residues. In nucleotides, the CDR3 is TGTGCCAGCAGTTTGGCGTCGGAATCCTACGAGCAGTACTTC. The encoded protein is CASSLASESYEQYF.

This chain uses TRBV5-1 with TRBJ2-1; perhaps TRBD2 as D (6 bases). Trimming removed 2 bases from V and 7 bases from J, with 16 bases in between. The germline V gene has CDR1 SGHRS and CDR2 YFSETQ. CDR3 length: 15 amino acids. DNA of the CDR3: TGCGCCAGCAGCTTTAGCGGATTCGGTGGAAATGAGCAGTTCTTC. This codes for CASSFSGFGGNEQFF.

The chain uses TRBV19 and TRBJ1-5; 8 bases match TRBD1. CDR1 is LNHDA and CDR2 is SQIVND in the germline V gene (reference sequence). V lost 2 bases and J lost 2; bases outside the gene matches: 5. This CDR3 is built from 16 residues. CDR3 in DNA: TGTGCCAGTAGTATACCCCAGGGGGCGCGCAATCAGCCCCAGCATTTT. Translated, it gives CASSIPQGARNQPQHF.

This clone has only a few counts. V gene TRBV2 combines with J gene TRBJ2-7; the D is unclear. Per germline, CDR1 SNHLY and CDR2 FYNNEI. The CDR3 is made up of 15 amino acids. The ends were cut back, 4 bases at V and 0 bases at J, with 13 bases in the middle. Here the CDR3 DNA reads TGTGCCAGCAGTGCATCGGGTCTCAGCTCCTACGAGCAGTACTTC. Its translation: CASSASGLSSYEQYF.